This T cell receptor beta chain was recorded in a study of CD8+ T cells in alopecia areata. The overall study: Dosing spanned 6 to 18 months on tofacitinib, then 6 months off drug.

Treatment indicated: oral pan-JAK inhibitor, 5-10 mg twice daily. The CDR3 has 15 residues. Trimming shortened V by 2 bases and J by 6 bases, and 14 bases separated the two germline ends. The germline V gene encodes CDR1 SGHDN and CDR2 FVKESK. In each case, RNA was isolated and then reverse transcribed into cDNA as the sequencing template. Data came from immunoSEQ multiplex PCR; TCRdb stores just in-frame clones and leaves some out. The sample consists of roughly 100,000 clones, more than 75% of them appearing once. Sequences were derived from CD8+ T cells sorted from blood, sampled at approximately week 30, from a patient treated with tofacitinib. This chain uses TRBV14 with TRBJ2-1, with D possibly called TRBD1 or TRBD2 (5 bases each). The clonotype was recovered from a human donor with alopecia areata. The CDR3 spells CASSQFSGRSNEQFF. In DNA, the CDR3 is TGTGCCAGCAGCCAATTCTCGGGACGGTCCAATGAGCAGTTCTTC. Supplemented by reference TRBV14 and TRBJ2-1, the full variable domain reads EAGVTQFPSHSVIEKGQTVTLRCDPISGHDNLYWYRRVMGKEIKFLLHFVKESKQDESGMPNNRFLAERTGGTYSTLKVQPAELEDSGVYFCASSQFSGRSNEQFFGPGTRLTVL.